These T cell receptor beta chains were read from a single sample in a study of PD-1 blockade in classical Hodgkin lymphoma. Only in-frame clones appear in the TCRdb table, and some are missing; sequencing was by immunoSEQ multiplex PCR. The sample lists about 40,000 clones, 60% to 85% seen once, with less than 4% in the top ten. Here the sequenced sample was peripheral blood mononuclear cells (PBMCs), taken at baseline. The receptors derive from a human donor with classical Hodgkin lymphoma. CDR3s include the opening cysteine and the closing phenylalanine or tryptophan.

J,V,length,CDR3
TRBJ1-1,TRBV7-2,14,CASSLPTGGVGAFF
TRBJ2-7,TRBV7-2,15,CASREVRDSSYEQYF
TRBJ1-1,TRBV6-5,15,CASRRTGALNTEAFF
TRBJ1-6,TRBV7-3,14,CASSSTGSRSPLHF
TRBJ2-6,TRBV25-1,18,CASSIRSTGQSRANVLTF
TRBJ1-1,TRBV5-4,15,CASSFGAVFYTEAFF
TRBJ2-7,TRBV10-3,12,CAISLGGDEQYF
TRBJ2-1,TRBV27,16,CAGSLSRLAGGGEQFF
TRBJ1-1,TRBV28,14,CASTMIHRQGVAFF
TRBJ2-7,TRBV4-2,14,CASSQDLLSYEQYF
TRBJ1-4,TRBV4-1,14,CASSQEEDNQKLFF
TRBJ2-1,TRBV7-8,16,CASRRDTSGGANEQFF
TRBJ2-2,TRBV7-9,16,CASRRSGVAFLGELFF
TRBJ1-2,TRBV6-1,13,CASSEAFPGGYTF
TRBJ2-7,TRBV5-4,14,CASSPPVAGHEQYF
TRBJ1-1,TRBV5-8,17,CASSQDPTGLVNTEAFF
TRBJ2-5,TRBV7-9,19,CASSLAGDRVWNSQETQYF
TRBJ2-1,TRBV7-3,14,CASSFRGGGNEQFF
TRBJ2-1,TRBV27,12,CASSFYRNEQFF
TRBJ2-1,TRBV5-4,14,CASLSGDIVDEQFF
TRBJ2-3,TRBV6-5,10,CASSFGQVYF
TRBJ2-7,TRBV28,12,CAGSQAHYEQYF
TRBJ2-3,TRBV5-5,16,CASSLGSWTREDTQYF
TRBJ1-1,TRBV11-2,11,CASSPAGEAFF
TRBJ2-7,TRBV28,14,CASSSDLAGYEQYF
TRBJ2-7,TRBV21-1,18,CASTDHPHDRGRSYEQYF
TRBJ1-3,TRBV19,19,CASIPVGQGVWASGNTIYF
TRBJ1-2,TRBV6-5,13,CASSYEGSGGYTF
TRBJ2-1,TRBV28,13,CASSVSGPYEQFF
TRBJ2-4,TRBV30,17,CAWSGGTSGSSKNIQYF
TRBJ2-1,TRBV30,12,CAWSVQGDEQFF
TRBJ2-7,TRBV7-2,14,CASSLASGRYEQYF
TRBJ2-3,TRBV28,15,CASSHRQESTDTQYF
TRBJ1-1,TRBV20-1,11,CSAIMGTEAFF
TRBJ1-1,TRBV29-1,14,CSVEDPAEGTEAFF
TRBJ2-5,TRBV6-4,16,CASSDSDDRGRETQYF
TRBJ2-1,TRBV29-1,13,CSANRLTQDEQFF
TRBJ2-7,TRBV6-1,15,CASSVNMVLRYEQYF
TRBJ1-1,TRBV29-1,13,CSAAQGKGTEAFF
TRBJ1-3,TRBV5-6,15,CASSYRDRLGNTIYF
TRBJ2-4,TRBV7-3,13,CASSLTGDFIQYF
TRBJ2-7,TRBV6-6,15,CASSYGASDSYEQYF
TRBJ2-7,TRBV28,13,CASMEGETYEQYF
TRBJ2-6,TRBV19,15,CASSKWLSGANVLTF
TRBJ2-2,TRBV27,14,CASSPRSSGGELFF
TRBJ1-1,TRBV30,11,CASKGRTEAFF
TRBJ2-2,TRBV7-2,16,CASSLRAGANTGELFF